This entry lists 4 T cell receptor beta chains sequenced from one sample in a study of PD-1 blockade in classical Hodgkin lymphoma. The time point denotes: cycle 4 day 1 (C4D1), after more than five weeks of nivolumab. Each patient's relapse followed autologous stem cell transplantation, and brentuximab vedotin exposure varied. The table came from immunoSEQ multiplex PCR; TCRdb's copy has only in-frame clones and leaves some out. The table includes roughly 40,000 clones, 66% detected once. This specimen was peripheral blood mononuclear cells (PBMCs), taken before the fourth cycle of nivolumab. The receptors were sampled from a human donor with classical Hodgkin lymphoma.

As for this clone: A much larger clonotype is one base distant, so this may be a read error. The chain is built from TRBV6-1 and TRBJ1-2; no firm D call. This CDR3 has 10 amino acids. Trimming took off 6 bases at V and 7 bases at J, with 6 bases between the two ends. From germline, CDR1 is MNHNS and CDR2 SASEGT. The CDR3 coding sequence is TGTGCCAGCAGAGGCTTTGGCTACACCTTC. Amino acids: CASRGFGYTF.

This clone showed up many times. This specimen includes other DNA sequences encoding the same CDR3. CDR3 residues: CASSGYGYTF. CDR3 DNA sequence: TGTGCCAGTTCGGGCTATGGCTACACCTTC. The chain combines TRBV6-1 with TRBJ1-2; D call uncertain. The CDR3 runs to 10 residues. Germline-derived CDR1 and CDR2 are MNHNS and SASEGT. Trimming left V 9 bases short and J 4 bases short, with 6 bases between.

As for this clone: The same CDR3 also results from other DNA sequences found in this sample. The CDR3 reads CSARIDTQYF. As DNA, the CDR3 is TGCAGTGCTAGGATCGATACGCAGTATTTT. J is TRBJ2-3 and V is TRBV20-1; no clear D. CDR3 length: 10 residues. From germline, CDR1 is DFQATT and CDR2 SNEGSKA (reference sequence). With 3 bases removed from V and 6 bases from J, the gap between germline ends came to 4 bases.

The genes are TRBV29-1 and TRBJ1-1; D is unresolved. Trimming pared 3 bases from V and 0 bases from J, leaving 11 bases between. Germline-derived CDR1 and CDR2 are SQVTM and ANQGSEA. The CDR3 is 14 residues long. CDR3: CSVEGRYMNTEAFF. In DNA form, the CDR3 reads TGCAGCGTTGAGGGCAGGTACATGAACACTGAAGCTTTCTTT.